Here is one T cell receptor (beta chain) with its context. Per the authors' pipeline: Scientists estimated how many nucleated cells there were by amplifying reference gene primers. Clones were sequenced by immunoSEQ multiplex PCR, and TCRdb holds only the in-frame ones, with some missing. That table is the source of V, J and clone size, and D and trimming were worked out from the DNA. The sample has about 100,000 clones, 88% seen once; the top ten hold about 5%. The sample belongs to a study of blood T cell repertoires in COVID-19. The germline V and J ends were trimmed by 0 bases and 5 bases, with 14 bases remaining between them. Per the germline V gene, CDR1 is SGHAT and CDR2 is FQNNGV. CDR3 size: 16 residues.

This TCR derives from a human donor in a cohort sampled during active COVID-19. This chain uses TRBV11-2 with TRBJ2-4, with D possibly TRBD2 on 6 matching bases. Sequenced input: peripheral blood. The CDR3: CASSLDLGGAQNIQYF. The CDR3 DNA sequence: TGTGCCAGCAGCTTAGATCTGGGAGGAGCTCAAAACATTCAGTACTTC.